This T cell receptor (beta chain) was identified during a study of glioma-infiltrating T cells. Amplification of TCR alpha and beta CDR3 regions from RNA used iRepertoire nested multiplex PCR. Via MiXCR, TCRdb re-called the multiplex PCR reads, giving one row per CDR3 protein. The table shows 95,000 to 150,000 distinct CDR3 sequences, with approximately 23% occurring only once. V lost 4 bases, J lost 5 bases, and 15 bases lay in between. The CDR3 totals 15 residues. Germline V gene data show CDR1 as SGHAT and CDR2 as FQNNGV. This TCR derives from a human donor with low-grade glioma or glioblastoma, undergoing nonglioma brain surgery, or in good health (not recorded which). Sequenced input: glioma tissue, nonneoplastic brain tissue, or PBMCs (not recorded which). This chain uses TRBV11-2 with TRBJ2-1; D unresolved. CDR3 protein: CASSSFYYQDNEQFF. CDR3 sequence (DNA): TGTGCCAGCAGCTCATTCTACTACCAGGACAATGAGCAGTTCTTC.